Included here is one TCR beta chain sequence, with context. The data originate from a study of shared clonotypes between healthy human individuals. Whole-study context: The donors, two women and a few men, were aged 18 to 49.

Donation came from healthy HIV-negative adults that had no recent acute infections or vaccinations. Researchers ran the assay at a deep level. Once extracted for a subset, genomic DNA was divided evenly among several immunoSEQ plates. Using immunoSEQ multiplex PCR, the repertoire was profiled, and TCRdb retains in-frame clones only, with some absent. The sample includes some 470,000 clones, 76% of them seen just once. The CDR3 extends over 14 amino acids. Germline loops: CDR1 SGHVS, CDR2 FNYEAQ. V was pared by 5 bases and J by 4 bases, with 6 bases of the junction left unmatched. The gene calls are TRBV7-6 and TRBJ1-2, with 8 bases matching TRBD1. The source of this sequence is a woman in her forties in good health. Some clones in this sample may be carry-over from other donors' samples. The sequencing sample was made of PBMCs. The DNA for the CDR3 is TGTGCCAGCAGCCCGGACGACAGGGGCTATGGCTACACCTTC. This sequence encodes CASSPDDRGYGYTF.